Listed here are 20 T cell receptor beta chains from one sample, sequenced in a study of blood T cells in healthy people across ages. A second PCR of 7 to 11 cycles used a sample-barcoded 5' primer and a J-beta primer mix. From the 5' RACE reads, TCRdb called clonotypes with MiXCR, one entry per CDR3 protein. The table has around 690,000 distinct CDR3 sequences, under 70% seen once. The sequencing sample was made of blood. Receptors were obtained from a man in his 60s in good health.

This chain joins TRBV4-1 and TRBJ1-2, with D unresolved. V lost 4 bases to trimming and J lost 4 bases, with 13 bases between them. The CDR3 consists of 14 residues. Per germline, CDR1 MGHRA and CDR2 YSYEKL. CDR3 residues: CASSPFTEFYGYTF. The CDR3 bases are TGCGCCAGCAGCCCCTTTACAGAGTTCTATGGCTACACCTTC.

V and J are TRBV6-7 and TRBJ1-5; no clear D gene. Being an ORF, TRBV6-7 has a function that is uncertain. V was clipped by 6 bases and J by 3 bases, with 18 bases between them. CDR3 length equals 16 residues. The CDR3 DNA reads as TGTGCCAGCAGCCCCTCCTGTGTGCCGATCAATCAGCCCCAGCATTTT. It is translated as CASSPSCVPINQPQHF.

J is TRBJ2-5 and V is TRBV28, with 8 bases identical to TRBD2. This CDR3 has 15 amino acids. V trimming: 4 bases; J trimming: 9 bases; junction bases outside the gene matches: 13. Germline CDR1 and CDR2: MDHEN and SYDVKM. The CDR3 loop is CASSSPRDVSGAQYF. For the CDR3, the DNA is TGTGCCAGCAGTTCACCCCGGGACGTTAGCGGGGCCCAGTACTTC.

This chain joins TRBV20-1 and TRBJ2-3, with 8 bases aligning to TRBD1. With 6 bases clipped from V and 2 bases from J, the junction kept 10 bases outside the gene matches. Germline V CDR1 and CDR2: DFQATT, SNEGSKA (reference sequence). This CDR3 is 15 amino acids long. The CDR3 nucleotides read TGCAGTGCCCAGGGGGCGGGCGGCTCCACAGATACGCAGTATTTT. Translating it yields CSAQGAGGSTDTQYF.

V gene TRBV11-2 combines with J gene TRBJ2-1, with 9 positions matching TRBD2. In germline, CDR1 is SGHAT, CDR2 FQNNGV. The CDR3 runs to 17 residues. V gave up 3 bases and J gave up 4 bases; unmatched junction bases: 10. CDR3 in DNA: TGTGCCAGCAGCTTCCGGATAGCGGGGGCCGTATACAATGAGCAGTTCTTC. Amino acids: CASSFRIAGAVYNEQFF. The full variable domain, with the rest looked up from reference TRBV11-2 and TRBJ2-1, is EAGVAQSPRYKIIEKRQSVAFWCNPISGHATLYWYQQILGQGPKLLIQFQNNGVVDDSQLPKDRFSAERLKGVDSTLKIQPAKLEDSAVYLCASSFRIAGAVYNEQFFGPGTRLTVL.

This clonotype was recorded only once. The rearrangement uses TRBV12-3 or TRBV12-4 and TRBJ1-4; TRBD1 is a possible D gene (5 bases). The CDR3 spans 15 residues. V shed 5 bases and J shed 1 base, with 11 bases lying between them. As DNA, the CDR3 is TGTGCCAGCAGTCCAAGGGGTCTAACTAATGAAAAACTGTTTTTT. Translation: CASSPRGLTNEKLFF.

The rearrangement links TRBV20-1 to TRBJ2-4; D possibly corresponds to TRBD2 (5 bases). Deletions cut 5 bases from V and 0 bases from J, with 14 bases between. CDR3 length: 15 amino acids. Germline V CDR1 and CDR2: DFQATT, SNEGSKA (reference sequence). The DNA of the CDR3 is TGCAGTGCTCACTCAACCCGGGAAGCCAAAAACATTCAGTACTTC. This codes for CSAHSTREAKNIQYF.

The CDR3 sequence: CASSQDPRARGNEQFF. DNA for the CDR3: TGTGCCAGCAGCCAAGACCCCAGGGCCAGGGGCAATGAGCAGTTCTTC. V and J are TRBV3-1 and TRBJ2-1; a possible D gene is TRBD1 (6 bases). CDR3 length: 16 residues. CDR1 is LGHDT, CDR2 YNNKEL, per germline (reference sequence). V lost 0 bases and J 6 bases, leaving 15 bases between the germline ends.

The CDR3 DNA is TGTGCCAGCAGCCAGGCCAGGGACACTGAAGCTTTCTTT. This encodes CASSQARDTEAFF. The chain has TRBV3-1 and TRBJ1-1, with a weak D call TRBD1 (5 bases). Trimming stripped 3 bases from V and 3 bases from J, with 8 bases between. This CDR3 is 13 amino acids long. Germline loops: CDR1 LGHDT, CDR2 YNNKEL (reference sequence).

The V and J genes are TRBV28 and TRBJ1-2; the D gene is possibly TRBD1 (6 bases). CDR1 MDHEN and CDR2 SYDVKM come from the germline V gene. This CDR3 has 12 residues. V dropped 7 bases and J dropped 8 bases, with 14 bases sitting between them. CDR3 DNA sequence: TGTGCCAGCACGGGGGCGCGGGGGGGCTACACCTTC. Protein: CASTGARGGYTF.

This chain connects TRBV10-3 to TRBJ1-1, with D possibly matching TRBD1 (5 bases). The CDR3 is made up of 15 amino acids. Trimming cost V 10 bases and J 4 bases, with 22 bases left between them. Germline V gene sequence: CDR1 ENHRY, CDR2 SYGVKD. The CDR3 loop is CASTPGGPWGTEAFF. In nucleotides, the CDR3 is TGTGCCAGCACCCCGGGGGGACCCTGGGGCACTGAAGCTTTCTTT.

This chain uses TRBV5-1 with TRBJ1-1; 7 bases line up with TRBD1. V dropped 4 bases and J dropped 3; count of bases not matched to a gene: 9. The CDR3 is 15 amino acids. CDR1 is SGHRS, CDR2 YFSETQ, per germline. The CDR3: CASSPPRGDYTEAFF. The DNA of the CDR3 is TGCGCCAGCAGCCCGCCCAGGGGGGACTACACTGAAGCTTTCTTT.

The chain joins TRBV6-5 to TRBJ2-1, with 11 bases lining up with TRBD2. Germline-derived CDR1 and CDR2 are MNHEY and SVGAGI. The V gene end was trimmed by 2 bases and the J gene end by 8 bases; junction bases not matched to a gene: 17. This CDR3 is built from 19 residues. The CDR3 loop reads CASSYLRLAGGDRHHEQFF. The CDR3 region has the DNA TGTGCCAGCAGTTACCTCCGGCTAGCGGGGGGCGATCGACACCATGAGCAGTTCTTC.

This clonotype occurred a few times. The chain is built from TRBV29-1 and TRBJ2-2; D remains ambiguous. This CDR3 spans 13 amino acids. From germline, CDR1 is SQVTM and CDR2 ANQGSEA. With 1 base removed from V and 4 bases from J, the gap between germline ends came to 7 bases. The CDR3 region is CSVEGPTTGELFF. The DNA of the CDR3 is TGCAGCGTTGAAGGACCGACCACCGGGGAGCTGTTTTTT.

The rearrangement joins TRBV5-1 to TRBJ1-2, with D maybe TRBD1 (5 bases). The CDR3 extends over 14 amino acids. The germline V gene has CDR1 SGHRS and CDR2 YFSETQ. Trimming removed 1 base from V and 3 bases from J, with 10 bases in between. Written as DNA, the CDR3 is TGCGCCAGCAGCTTGATGGACATCGACTATGGCTACACCTTC. It encodes CASSLMDIDYGYTF.

This clonotype was counted a few times. The gene calls are TRBV6-6 and TRBJ2-1; D remains unclear. CDR1 and CDR2 from the germline V gene are MNHNY and SVGAGI (reference sequence). The CDR3 sequence is 12 residues long. The V end was cut by 6 bases, the J end by 6 bases, with 9 bases between. DNA for the CDR3: TGTGCCAGCAGCATGGGCTTCAATGAGCAGTTCTTC. As protein: CASSMGFNEQFF.

The rearrangement links TRBV3-1 to TRBJ2-2, with D possibly matching TRBD1 (5 bases). Per germline, CDR1 LGHDT and CDR2 YNNKEL (reference sequence). The CDR3 spans 13 residues. The germline V and J ends were trimmed by 4 bases and 7 bases, with 10 bases remaining between them. Here the CDR3 reads CASSRRQYGELFF. The CDR3, as DNA: TGTGCCAGCAGCCGGAGACAGTACGGGGAGCTGTTTTTT.

This sequence joins TRBV10-3 and TRBJ2-1, with D perhaps being TRBD1 or TRBD2 (5 bases each). Between the trimmed V and J ends, which lost 11 bases and 7 bases, there was a span of 21 bases. The CDR3 extends over 14 amino acids. Germline CDR1 and CDR2: ENHRY and SYGVKD. CDR3 loop: CAARRGASRNEQFF. CDR3 in DNA: TGTGCCGCCCGGCGTGGGGCTAGCAGGAATGAGCAGTTCTTC.

V and J are TRBV25-1 and TRBJ1-2, with D hard to call. Between the trimmed V and J ends, which lost 5 bases and 2 bases, there was a span of 27 bases. Germline values: CDR1 MGHDK, CDR2 SYGVNS. There are 19 residues in the CDR3. CDR3 sequence (DNA): TGTGCCAGCAGTTTGGGCCCCGACGGCTCGGCTACCGTGAACTATGGCTACACCTTC. Translation: CASSLGPDGSATVNYGYTF.

The chain recombines TRBV11-1 with TRBJ2-1, with D maybe TRBD1 (6 bases). The V end lost 7 bases, the J end lost 0 bases, and 13 bases lay between the germline ends. Per the germline V gene, CDR1 is SGHAT and CDR2 is FQDESV (reference sequence). This CDR3 region has 15 residues. The CDR3 DNA follows: TGTGCCAGCATGCGACAGGTGAGCTCCTACAATGAGCAGTTCTTC. Translation: CASMRQVSSYNEQFF.